This T cell receptor beta chain was documented in a study of human T cells and chemical hapten exposure (dated by TCRdb to about 2021). Context from the whole study: For sensitization, 2% DPC in acetone was applied to a roughly 2 cm by roughly 2 cm area of upper inner arm skin. Throughout the approximately 26-week study period, patients were also given weekly therapeutic DPC doses on the scalp. Patch testing was done on the upper back using Finn chambers containing 0.01% DPC, and results were scored after 6 days according to International Contact Dermatitis Research Group standards. Most of the patients in the cohort were female, and the cohort covered alopecia areata with under or over 50% scalp involvement, alopecia totalis and alopecia universalis. The libraries were sequenced as a pool, and the TCR yield per sample differed mostly because of small variations in library volumes within the pool. Peripheral blood TCR repertoire changes were tracked in vivo in alopecia patients during primary and secondary sensitization to the hapten diphenylcyclopropenone (DPC). Blood samples were taken from patients before sensitization (week 0) and then at 2, 6 and about 24 weeks after DPC sensitization. Around 30 alopecia patients provided blood for TCR sequencing at one to four time points (pre-sensitization, 2, 6 and 24 weeks).

Comment on this clonotype: The antigen this receptor binds is unknown. This may come from a read error, since a much larger clone is one base off.

Library preparation used RACE. TCRdb records NextSeq 500 as the sequencer. During library preparation, unique molecular identifiers were attached to individual cDNA molecules so that TCRs could be counted quantitatively and reproducibly. Each blood RNA sample was used to sequence both TCR alpha and TCR beta chains. The study's processing was this. Samples had a median of roughly 87,000 TCRs, with a range from roughly 20,000 to 700,000. V, J and CDR3 annotation of the TCR reads was carried out using the Decombinator software suite. For PS versus PT1 abundance plots, all samples were subsampled to the same number of TCRs (28,000). TCRs were defined as expanded if absent before sensitization and observed at least eight times at the 2-week time point. TCRdb reanalyzed the raw reads on its own, using fastp at Q25 for trimming and MiXCR for clone calling, and kept in-frame beta chains. Rows are unified per CDR3 protein, each entry keeping the most common DNA and genes. The V and J calls reflect TCRdb's pipeline rather than the authors' work. For this sample the table gives approximately 400,000 distinct CDR3 sequences, of which roughly 4.6% were detected only once. The biggest ten clones account for around 2.6% of the sample.

CDR1 LNHNV and CDR2 YYDKDF are derived from the germline V gene (reference sequence). Deletion took 1 base off V and 8 bases off J, with a span of 9 bases between the germline ends. The CDR3 has 13 amino acids, counting the end cysteine and phenylalanine. Solely the CDR3 DNA is kept, with 39 bases framed from the first base. Reading the label with the study, this specimen's time point is: pre-sensitization, week 0. The treatment or condition label corresponds to: therapeutic diphenylcyclopropenone sensitization with weekly scalp DPC. Blood at each patch-test visit was drawn before the patch test was applied. Eligible patients were aged 18 to 70, diagnosed with alopecia, deemed suitable for DPC therapy, and excluded if pregnant. Total RNA was extracted from unfractionated whole blood collected in Tempus Blood RNA tubes. Study-wide findings and limitations: After repeated subsampling, changes were observed in the strength of the expansion versus patch-test correlation and in the threshold at which the correlation became significant. Expanded TCRs formed significantly more large CDR3 similarity clusters than pre-sensitization or healthy control sets, consistent with antigen-driven responses. All patients had alopecia, a presumed autoimmune disease, so their immune response might differ from that of healthy individuals. A positive correlation was found between the number of PT1 expanded TCRs and patch test score, with significance reached at thresholds 8, 16 and 32 but not 4. The number of TCRs above 1 in 1000 frequency did not change with DPC sensitization; there was no evidence of global repertoire structure alterations.

The receptor was isolated from a woman between 45 and 65 years old with alopecia areata. Some clones in this sample may be carry-over from other donors' samples. The chain links TRBV15 with TRBJ2-1; too little of a D gene remains to name it. The material was whole blood, obtained in connection with sensitization to the hapten diphenylcyclopropenone (DPC). The CDR3 protein: CATSRATRHEQFF. The nucleotide sequence reads as follows: TGTGCCACCAGCAGAGCAACAAGGCATGAGCAGTTCTTC.